This T cell receptor beta chain originates from a study of blood T cell repertoires in COVID-19 (dated by TCRdb to 2020 to 2022). Background for the entire study: Samples covering the acute and convalescent phases of COVID-19 were provided by collaborators in the United States, Italy and Spain. The material from the prospective study consisted of cDNA or gDNA derived from T cells, B-cell-depleted T cells, or PBMCs. Deeply sampled blood TCRbeta repertoires from subjects exposed to, actively infected with, or recovered from COVID-19 were included in the dataset. The repertoires were released in a freely available public database intended as a resource for research on the immune response to SARS-CoV-2. The samples were drawn from the first 160 participants of the ongoing ImmuneRACE study and from 950 to 1,500 subjects provided by 6 global collaborators. A de-identified subject ID, COVID-19 status, age in years and sex were almost always included in the sample metadata. Where available, HLA class I and class II types were obtained from metadata supplied by the sample provider rather than from assay-based typing. General conclusions and limits of the study: How much clinical and demographic metadata was included differed by source and by participant, and the metadata was provided uncurated.

The collaborating institutions used their own protocols to collect whole blood in K2EDTA tubes. For TCRbeta analysis, collaborators shipped samples as frozen whole blood, isolated PBMCs, or DNA extracted from either of those sample types. For this clone: The specificity of this receptor is unknown. No base qualities exist here, and no much larger clone lies one base off it.

Reading from cysteine to phenylalanine, the CDR3 counts 15 amino acids. CDR3 DNA is the only sequence kept; it has 45 bases, read in frame from the first base. V loses 6 bases, J loses 6 bases, and the germline ends lie 17 bases apart. TCRbeta CDR3 regions were amplified from genomic DNA by means of the immunoSEQ Assay, a bias-controlled multiplex PCR. Turning to the authors' computational methods: Within the assay, amplification of reference gene primers was used to estimate how many nucleated cells each sample contained. To quantify the absolute abundance of each unique TCRbeta CDR3 rearrangement, sequence reads were collapsed and filtered. For each sample, productive Simpson clonality was calculated by taking the square root of Simpson's diversity index across productive rearrangements. TCRdb took over this immuneACCESS table, retaining in-frame rearrangements with V and J assigned. Such tables are incomplete; in checked studies, under half of the missing clones stem from an unresolved V gene, and the remainder is unexplained. V and J calls and clone size are those listed in that table; D and trimming were worked out from the DNA. The sample has approximately 40,000 clones on record, around 84% of them singletons. Roughly 47% of the sample is held by the ten biggest clonotypes.

Source material: peripheral blood. This TCR derives from a human donor in a cohort sampled during active COVID-19. The sequence is built from TRBV23-1 and TRBJ2-2, with the D gene call left open. TRBV23-1 is an ORF for which the function is uncertain. The nucleotides read TGCGCCAGCAGATACCCCGTACCGGGTGCCGGGGAGCTGTTTTTT. The resulting protein is CASRYPVPGAGELFF.